Following are 27 T cell receptor beta chains from one sample sequenced in a study of blood T cell repertoires in COVID-19. The data were produced by immunoSEQ multiplex PCR, yet TCRdb's version contains in-frame clones alone and is incomplete. The sample consists of around 30,000 clones, around nine tenths of them appearing once. Source material: peripheral blood. Every receptor here comes from a human donor with active COVID-19. The donor label of this sample is uncertain.

The chain joins TRBV7-2 to TRBJ1-2, with 9 bases identical to TRBD1. The CDR3 is made up of 15 amino acids. Trimming cost V 1 base and J 8 bases; bases outside gene matches: 8. Germline CDR1 reads SGHTA; CDR2 reads FQGNSA. The CDR3 DNA sequence: TGTGCCAGCAGCTTAGGGACAGGGGACCTACGCGGCTACACCTTC. Protein product: CASSLGTGDLRGYTF.

This clone was recorded only once. The chain is built from TRBV6-5 and TRBJ1-1, with TRBD1 as a possible D gene (5 bases). The germline V and J ends were trimmed by 6 bases and 3 bases, with 11 bases remaining between them. This CDR3 has 13 residues. Germline V CDR1 and CDR2: MNHEY, SVGAGI. CDR3 bases: TGTGCCAGCAGAAGGGGTCGGGACACTGAAGCTTTCTTT. Translation gives CASRRGRDTEAFF.

The rearrangement links TRBV7-8 to TRBJ1-5; D is unclear. In germline, CDR1 is SGHVS, CDR2 FQNEAQ. Trimming removed 0 bases from V and 0 bases from J, with 9 bases in between. This CDR3 has 16 amino acids. The CDR3 sequence: CASSLATVDSNQPQHF. For the CDR3, the DNA is TGTGCCAGCAGCTTAGCCACAGTTGATAGCAATCAGCCCCAGCATTTT.

The rearrangement links TRBV7-9 to TRBJ1-6; 8 bases match TRBD1. V gave up 2 bases and J gave up 6 bases; unmatched junction bases: 6. Germline V gives CDR1 SEHNR, CDR2 FQNEAQ (reference sequence). The CDR3 is made up of 16 amino acids. CDR3 amino acids: CASSLPSGQGNSPLHF. CDR3 nucleotides: TGTGCCAGCAGCTTACCTTCTGGACAGGGTAATTCACCCCTCCACTTT.

The J gene is TRBJ2-5, the V gene TRBV7-2; a weak D match, TRBD2 (7 bases). The CDR3 runs 14 residues. Germline assignment: CDR1 SGHTA and CDR2 FQGNSA. V gave up 8 bases and J gave up 4 bases, with 17 bases separating them. The DNA for the CDR3 is TGTGCCAGCGCTAGTGGGGGGGGGCCAGAGACCCAGTACTTC. Amino acid sequence: CASASGGGPETQYF.

This clone is a singleton in its sample. The chain is built from TRBV12-3 or TRBV12-4 and TRBJ1-5; 10 bases align to TRBD1. The junction had 7 bases not matched to a gene; V was cut back by 7 bases and J by 10 bases. The CDR3 is made up of 13 amino acids. CDR3 sequence reads: CASTPGQGIPQHF. CDR3 in DNA: TGTGCCAGCACCCCGGGACAGGGGATCCCCCAGCATTTT.

The V gene is TRBV5-6, the J gene TRBJ1-6; no clear D gene. Trimming cost V 0 bases and J 10 bases, with 11 bases left between them. The CDR3 runs 14 residues. Germline lookup yields CDR1 SGHDT and CDR2 YYEEEE. The CDR3 region is CASSLVIPRSPLHF. DNA for the CDR3: TGTGCCAGCAGCTTGGTTATCCCCCGGTCACCCCTCCACTTT.

This clone has only one observation. The J gene is TRBJ2-1, the V gene TRBV10-3, with D perhaps matching TRBD2 (6 bases). This CDR3 spans 14 amino acids. Germline CDR1 ENHRY, CDR2 SYGVKD. The V end lost 6 bases, the J end lost 7 bases, and 16 bases lay between the germline ends. This CDR3 is CAISRGLELNEQFF. The CDR3 DNA follows: TGTGCCATCAGCCGGGGACTGGAACTAAATGAGCAGTTCTTC.

The chain recombines TRBV9 with TRBJ2-3; the match to TRBD1 covers 8 bases. J lost 1 base, V lost 4 bases, and 8 bases had no gene match. This CDR3 spans 16 amino acids. The germline gives CDR1 SGDLS, CDR2 YYNGEE. The CDR3 spells CASSPPTGARTDTQYF. The CDR3 DNA sequence: TGTGCCAGCAGCCCTCCGACAGGGGCTCGCACAGATACGCAGTATTTT.

The CDR3 DNA is TGTGCCAGCAGAGGACAGGGGTATGAGCAGTTCTTC. It is translated as CASRGQGYEQFF. This chain uses TRBV2 with TRBJ2-1; 9 bases match TRBD1. V trimming: 6 bases; J trimming: 8 bases; junction bases outside the gene matches: 2. Germline V gives CDR1 SNHLY, CDR2 FYNNEI. There are 12 residues in the CDR3.

The gene calls are TRBV7-9 and TRBJ1-1; D perhaps matches TRBD1 (5 bases). V shed 7 bases and J shed 0 bases, with 12 bases lying between them. The CDR3 contains 14 residues. CDR1 SEHNR and CDR2 FQNEAQ come from the germline V gene (reference sequence). The CDR3 DNA follows: TGTGCCAGCAACACCAGGACACTGAACACTGAAGCTTTCTTT. Amino acids: CASNTRTLNTEAFF. Variable domain in full (rest from reference TRBV7-9 and TRBJ1-1): DTGVSQNPRHKITKRGQNVTFRCDPISEHNRLYWYRQTLGQGPEFLTYFQNEAQLEKSRLLSDRFSAERPKGSFSTLEIQRTEQGDSAMYLCASNTRTLNTEAFFGQGTRLTVV.

The rearrangement joins TRBV3-1 (or the pseudogene TRBV3-2) to TRBJ2-7; D is undetermined. There are 14 residues in the CDR3. Germline-derived CDR1 and CDR2 are LGHDT and YNNKEL (reference sequence). V was clipped by 0 bases and J by 2 bases, with 8 bases between them. In DNA, the CDR3 is TGTGCCAGCAGCCAAGAAACACCACCCTACGAGCAGTACTTC. It codes for CASSQETPPYEQYF.

This clone was counted only a few times. This chain's CDR3 is CATRSHGDSNQPQHF. The CDR3 DNA is TGTGCCACCAGGAGTCACGGAGATAGCAATCAGCCCCAGCATTTT. The chain uses TRBV24-1 and TRBJ1-5; no firm D call. V lost 7 bases to trimming and J lost 0 bases, with 12 bases between them. Per the germline V gene, CDR1 is KGHDR and CDR2 is SFDVKD. The CDR3 consists of 15 residues.

This chain joins TRBV4-3 and TRBJ2-7, with D perhaps matching TRBD1 (5 bases). With 0 bases removed from V and 0 bases from J, the gap between germline ends came to 12 bases. CDR1 and CDR2 (germline): LGHNA, YSLEER. The CDR3 covers 16 residues. This CDR3 reads CASSQELTGSSYEQYF. DNA of the CDR3: TGCGCCAGCAGCCAAGAGTTAACAGGTTCCTCCTACGAGCAGTACTTC.

The gene calls are TRBV4-1 and TRBJ1-1, with a tentative D call TRBD1 (5 bases). Trimming left V 4 bases short and J 2 bases short, with 14 bases between. Germline assignment: CDR1 MGHRA and CDR2 YSYEKL. The CDR3 consists of 15 residues. The DNA for the CDR3 is TGCGCCAGCAGCCCAAAAGCGGGGGGAAACACTGAAGCTTTCTTT. The encoded protein is CASSPKAGGNTEAFF.

The gene calls are TRBV6-5 and TRBJ1-2, with D tentatively TRBD1 (6 bases). Trimming pared 0 bases from V and 0 bases from J, leaving 11 bases between. CDR1 is MNHEY and CDR2 is SVGAGI in the germline V gene. CDR3 length: 16 residues. The CDR3 DNA sequence: TGTGCCAGCAGTTACTCCCGGGACACCACTAACTATGGCTACACCTTC. It encodes CASSYSRDTTNYGYTF.

The chain carries TRBV5-4 and TRBJ2-5; 13 nucleotides align to TRBD2. CDR1 is SGHNT, CDR2 YYREEE, per germline (reference sequence). CDR3 length: 16 residues. V was pared by 5 bases and J by 5 bases, with 9 bases of the junction left unmatched. The CDR3 region has the DNA TGTGCCAGCAGTCACCCGGGACTAGCGGGGCTTGAGACCCAGTACTTC. This sequence encodes CASSHPGLAGLETQYF.

A single count supports this clone. This chain connects TRBV18 to TRBJ1-4, with D possibly matching TRBD1 (6 bases). Looked up from germline, CDR1 is KGHSH and CDR2 is LQKENI. The ends were cut back, 6 bases at V and 0 bases at J, with 23 bases in the middle. The CDR3 has 19 residues. For the CDR3, the DNA is TGTGCCAGCTCTCGCCGGACAGTTTCCCTTCCTGCAACTAATGAAAAACTGTTTTTT. Translated, it gives CASSRRTVSLPATNEKLFF.

V usage is TRBV19 and J usage is TRBJ2-5, with TRBD1 matching over 7 bases. Germline loops: CDR1 LNHDA, CDR2 SQIVND (reference sequence). The CDR3 runs to 13 residues. The ends lost 5 bases at V and 4 bases at J; junction bases unmatched: 4. DNA for the CDR3: TGTGCCAGTAGTGAGACAGGGAGAGAGACCCAGTACTTC. The encoded protein is CASSETGRETQYF. Full variable domain (missing parts from reference TRBV19 and TRBJ2-5): DGGITQSPKYLFRKEGQNVTLSCEQNLNHDAMYWYRQDPGQGLRLIYYSQIVNDFQKGDIAEGYSVSREKKESFPLTVTSAQKNPTAFYLCASSETGRETQYFGPGTRLLVL.

This chain's CDR3 is CASMDSSYNSPLHF. CDR3 DNA sequence: TGTGCCAGCATGGACAGCTCCTATAATTCACCCCTCCACTTT. This sequence joins TRBV6-5 and TRBJ1-6; TRBD1 might be the D (6 bases). This CDR3 has 14 residues. Looked up from germline, CDR1 is MNHEY and CDR2 is SVGAGI. Trimming left V 7 bases short and J 0 bases short, with 7 bases between.

The table lists this clone with a few counts. The chain carries TRBV7-3 and TRBJ2-5; 11 bases match TRBD2. The germline V gene encodes CDR1 SGHTA and CDR2 FQGTGA. This CDR3 region has 16 residues. Unmatched junction bases numbered 6, after V lost 1 base and J lost 5 bases. CDR3 DNA: TGTGCCAGCAGCTTAAGGGCTAGCGGGGGGATGGAGACCCAGTACTTC. Its translation is CASSLRASGGMETQYF.

The genes are TRBV12-3 or TRBV12-4 and TRBJ1-2; maybe TRBD1 (5 bases). The length of the CDR3 is 13 residues. With 3 bases removed from V and 7 bases from J, the gap between germline ends came to 12 bases. CDR3 sequence: CASSFTTERGYTF. The CDR3, as DNA: TGTGCCAGCAGTTTTACGACAGAGCGTGGCTACACCTTC.

CDR3 loop: CASSLSSRGRYEQYF. In DNA, the CDR3 is TGTGCCAGCAGTTTATCGAGTAGGGGAAGGTACGAGCAGTACTTC. The chain links TRBV27 to TRBJ2-7; D may be TRBD1 (5 bases). V gave up 0 bases and J gave up 4 bases, with 13 bases separating them. The germline gives CDR1 MNHEY, CDR2 SMNVEV (reference sequence). This CDR3 is 15 amino acids long.

This chain links TRBV7-2 with TRBJ2-3; TRBD2 agrees at 9 bases. The CDR3 length is 16 residues. CDR1 is SGHTA and CDR2 is FQGNSA in the germline V gene. The V gene end was trimmed by 6 bases and the J gene end by 2 bases; junction bases not matched to a gene: 9. CDR3 sequence reads: CASSKGLAGNTDTQYF. Here the CDR3 DNA reads TGTGCCAGCAGTAAGGGGCTAGCGGGAAACACAGATACGCAGTATTTT.

V and J are TRBV3-1 (or the pseudogene TRBV3-2) and TRBJ2-7; 11 nucleotides match TRBD2. The CDR3 extends over 18 amino acids. The germline V gene has CDR1 LGHDT and CDR2 YNNKEL (reference sequence). V lost 3 bases and J lost 0; bases outside the gene matches: 10. The CDR3 DNA reads as TGTGCCAGCAGCCACCGCCTAGCGGGGGGCCTCAACTCCTACGAGCAGTACTTC. Encoded protein: CASSHRLAGGLNSYEQYF.

V gene TRBV7-2 combines with J gene TRBJ2-7, with TRBD1 identical over 10 bases. The germline V gene has CDR1 SGHTA and CDR2 FQGNSA. V shed 5 bases and J 6 bases; nucleotides not matched to a gene: 10. The CDR3 covers 15 residues. The CDR3 bases are TGTGCCAGCAGCCGGGGACAGGGGATGTTCAGCGAGCAGTACTTC. This codes for CASSRGQGMFSEQYF.

The chain carries TRBV5-1 and TRBJ2-1; D is ambiguous. V lost 5 bases and J lost 5, with 8 bases in between. The CDR3 is made up of 12 amino acids. Germline V gene sequence: CDR1 SGHRS, CDR2 YFSETQ. The CDR3: CASRNYNNEQFF. CDR3 coding DNA: TGCGCCAGCAGAAACTATAACAATGAGCAGTTCTTC.